This T cell receptor (beta chain) was sequenced during a study of T cells in Graves' hyperthyroidism and ophthalmopathy. The wider study: Peripheral blood draws took place at initial diagnosis, ahead of any treatment.

Notes on this clonotype: Its antigen is undetermined.

The definition of stable Graves' hyperthyroidism was no ophthalmopathy progression within 18 months. In making diagnoses, clinical symptoms, serum thyroxine and TRAb, thyroid ultrasound and orbital computed tomography were all used. Study-level points and caveats: Among thyroid clonotypes expanded above 0.001, most also appeared in blood.

This CDR3 contains 15 residues. Trimming cost V 1 base and J 10 bases, with 14 bases left between them. CDR1 is SEHNR and CDR2 is FQNEAQ in the germline V gene (reference sequence). TCR beta CDR3 regions were amplified from RNA transcripts. In the first-round RT-PCR of the TCR CDR3, the HTBI primer set was used. One entry per CDR3 protein, called by TCRdb with MiXCR from the multiplex PCR reads. The sample consists of around 720,000 distinct CDR3 sequences, about 35% of them appearing once. V and J are TRBV7-9 and TRBJ1-6; D unresolved. Sequenced input: blood. The sequence derives from a woman between 40 and 50 years old with Graves' hyperthyroidism. CDR3 loop: CASSLEARYTSPLHF. CDR3 DNA sequence: TGTGCCAGCAGCTTAGAGGCTAGGTACACCTCACCCCTCCACTTT. Complete variable domain (other parts from reference TRBV7-9 and TRBJ1-6): DTGVSQNPRHKITKRGQNVTFRCDPISEHNRLYWYRQTLGQGPEFLTYFQNEAQLEKSRLLSDRFSAERPKGSFSTLEIQRTEQGDSAMYLCASSLEARYTSPLHFGNGTRLTVT.